This is a list of T cell receptor beta chains from one sample in a study of cytomegalovirus exposure and HLA in healthy donors. Only in-frame clones appear in the TCRdb table, and some are missing; sequencing was by immunoSEQ multiplex PCR. Of 110,000 to 150,000 clones listed, roughly 65% are singletons. Sequencing was carried out using PBMCs. These TCRs come from a woman aged 25 to 45 in good health and CMV-seronegative. Both conserved end residues are part of each CDR3. The order of the fields is CDR3 length, V gene, J gene, D gene, clone size, CDR3 DNA, CDR3 protein. The D gene is left open where the match is weak. Clone size is stated in some rows and not others, as once, few, many or a class when expanded.

length: 16
V: TRBV11-2
J: TRBJ2-2
D: -
size: -
DNA: TGTGCCAGCAGCAGCCGGAGGGCTCCCGGTCCCGGGGAGCTGTTTTTT
CDR3: CASSSRRAPGPGELFF

length: 15
V: TRBV29-1
J: TRBJ1-1
D: -
size: -
DNA: TGCAGCGTAAGACCGGGATGGGCCATGAACACTGAAGCTTTCTTT
CDR3: CSVRPGWAMNTEAFF

length: 17
V: TRBV10-3
J: TRBJ2-5
D: TRBD1
size: -
DNA: TGTGCCATCAGACCCGGACAGGGGGCCTTTACACAAGAGACCCAGTACTTC
CDR3: CAIRPGQGAFTQETQYF

length: 16
V: TRBV28
J: TRBJ1-2
D: TRBD1
size: -
DNA: TGTGCCAGCAGGATCCCAGGGGGGTACGCTAACTATGGCTACACCTTC
CDR3: CASRIPGGYANYGYTF

length: 14
V: TRBV27
J: TRBJ2-3
D: -
size: -
DNA: TGTGCCAGCAGTTTAGGGGAGGGCACAGATACGCAGTATTTT
CDR3: CASSLGEGTDTQYF

length: 14
V: TRBV9
J: TRBJ2-1
D: TRBD1
size: -
DNA: TGTGCCAGCAGCATCGGGACAGGGAGAAGTGAGCAGTTCTTC
CDR3: CASSIGTGRSEQFF

length: 15
V: TRBV5-3
J: TRBJ2-7
D: TRBD1
size: -
DNA: TGTGCCAGAAGCCCCGGGACAGCCTTGGACTACGAGCAGTACTTC
CDR3: CARSPGTALDYEQYF

length: 15
V: TRBV5-1
J: TRBJ1-5
D: -
size: -
DNA: TGCGCCAGCAGCTTGGATTCGGGTAGCAATCAGCCCCAGCATTTT
CDR3: CASSLDSGSNQPQHF

length: 17
V: TRBV7-2
J: TRBJ2-1
D: TRBD2
size: once
DNA: TGTGCCAGCAGCTTAGACCCGGCGGGAGGGCCGAGGAATGAGCAGTTCTTC
CDR3: CASSLDPAGGPRNEQFF

length: 18
V: TRBV23-1
J: TRBJ1-2
D: TRBD1
size: -
DNA: TGCGCCAGCAGTCAAGGGGGGTTCGGGACAGCCCTATACTATGGCTACACCTTC
CDR3: CASSQGGFGTALYYGYTF

length: 18
V: TRBV2
J: TRBJ2-2
D: TRBD2
size: -
DNA: TGTGCCATGCAGACAAGGGGACTAGCGGGAGGAGGCACCGGGGAGCTGTTTTTT
CDR3: CAMQTRGLAGGGTGELFF

length: 15
V: TRBV2
J: TRBJ2-2
D: TRBD2
size: -
DNA: TGTGCCCAACTAGCGGGAGGCCAGAACACCGGGGAGCTGTTTTTT
CDR3: CAQLAGGQNTGELFF

length: 14
V: TRBV28
J: TRBJ2-3
D: TRBD2
size: -
DNA: TGTGCCAGCAGTTTGGGAGGGTTGGGAGATACGCAGTATTTT
CDR3: CASSLGGLGDTQYF

length: 18
V: TRBV5-8
J: TRBJ2-5
D: TRBD2
size: -
DNA: TGTGCCAGCAGCTTCGGACTAGCGGGGGCCATAGGTGGAGAGACCCAGTACTTC
CDR3: CASSFGLAGAIGGETQYF

length: 14
V: TRBV28
J: TRBJ2-7
D: -
size: few
DNA: TGTGCCAGCAGTCCATACTACGGCTCCTACGAGCAGTACTTC
CDR3: CASSPYYGSYEQYF

length: 14
V: TRBV6-4
J: TRBJ2-3
D: -
size: -
DNA: TGTGCCAGCAGTGGTAATAGTGACACAGATACGCAGTATTTT
CDR3: CASSGNSDTDTQYF

length: 17
V: TRBV27
J: TRBJ1-1
D: TRBD1
size: -
DNA: TGTGCCAGCAGTCCGAAAACAGGGGTAGTCGTGAACACTGAAGCTTTCTTT
CDR3: CASSPKTGVVVNTEAFF

length: 17
V: TRBV29-1
J: TRBJ2-1
D: TRBD2
size: -
DNA: TGCAGCGTTGAGGCAGCAGGTCGACTAGCGTCGGGCAATGAGCAGTTCTTC
CDR3: CSVEAAGRLASGNEQFF

length: 17
V: TRBV10-3
J: TRBJ2-1
D: TRBD1
size: -
DNA: TGTGCCATCAGTGGGACCTTCACAGGGGTAGGCGGCAATGAGCAGTTCTTC
CDR3: CAISGTFTGVGGNEQFF

length: 15
V: TRBV7-9
J: TRBJ2-2
D: TRBD2
size: -
DNA: TGTGCCAGCAGCGGAGGACTAGCGTTCACCGGGGAGCTGTTTTTT
CDR3: CASSGGLAFTGELFF

length: 17
V: TRBV5-6
J: TRBJ2-1
D: TRBD1
size: -
DNA: TGTGCCAGCAGCGTCCCGGGCTTCCGGACAGGATACAATGAGCAGTTCTTC
CDR3: CASSVPGFRTGYNEQFF

length: 14
V: TRBV27
J: TRBJ2-7
D: TRBD2
size: once
DNA: TGTGCCAGCAGTTCGGGGGGAGTGGGGACTGAGCAGTACTTC
CDR3: CASSSGGVGTEQYF

length: 15
V: TRBV2
J: TRBJ1-2
D: -
size: -
DNA: TGTGCCAGCAGTGATATAATGCGCCGGGAGGGTGGCTACACCTTC
CDR3: CASSDIMRREGGYTF

length: 14
V: TRBV10-3
J: TRBJ2-7
D: TRBD1
size: -
DNA: TGTGCCATCAGTGAGGGGACAGGCGGTTACGAGCAGTACTTC
CDR3: CAISEGTGGYEQYF

length: 15
V: TRBV7-3
J: TRBJ2-3
D: TRBD2
size: -
DNA: TGTGCCAGCAGCCTGAGCGGGAGTAGGACAGATACGCAGTATTTT
CDR3: CASSLSGSRTDTQYF

length: 15
V: TRBV6-5
J: TRBJ2-1
D: TRBD2
size: -
DNA: TGTGCCAGCAGTTACCTCGGGGGGGCCTTGGGTGAGCAGTTCTTC
CDR3: CASSYLGGALGEQFF

length: 14
V: TRBV2
J: TRBJ2-2
D: TRBD2
size: -
DNA: TGTGCCAGCCAGGGACTAGCGGACACCGGGGAGCTGTTTTTT
CDR3: CASQGLADTGELFF

length: 13
V: TRBV10-3
J: TRBJ1-2
D: TRBD1
size: -
DNA: TGTGCGAGCGAGGACAGGGACGGATGGGGCTACACCTTC
CDR3: CASEDRDGWGYTF

length: 14
V: TRBV6-1
J: TRBJ1-3
D: TRBD1
size: few
DNA: TGTGCCAGCAGTGCAGGGGGCTCTGGAAACACCATATATTTT
CDR3: CASSAGGSGNTIYF

length: 13
V: TRBV7-3
J: TRBJ2-2
D: -
size: -
DNA: TGTGCCAGCAGCCCCCGCGACACCGGGGAGCTGTTTTTT
CDR3: CASSPRDTGELFF

length: 16
V: TRBV7-6
J: TRBJ2-7
D: -
size: -
DNA: TGTGCCAGCAGCTTAGAGGCGGGTTTTGGGTCCTACGAGCAGTACTTC
CDR3: CASSLEAGFGSYEQYF

length: 13
V: TRBV6-5
J: TRBJ2-5
D: -
size: few
DNA: TGTGCCAGCAGTGAGGAGGCCCAAGAGACCCAGTACTTC
CDR3: CASSEEAQETQYF

length: 15
V: TRBV27
J: TRBJ1-2
D: TRBD1
size: -
DNA: TGTGCCAGCAGCACCACAGGGGGGCTTGGCTATGGCTACACCTTC
CDR3: CASSTTGGLGYGYTF

length: 16
V: TRBV5-1
J: TRBJ2-3
D: -
size: -
DNA: TGCGCCAGCAGCTTGGACCCCCGCGAGGGTACAGATACGCAGTATTTT
CDR3: CASSLDPREGTDTQYF

length: 13
V: TRBV6-1
J: TRBJ2-1
D: -
size: -
DNA: TGTGCCACCCAGACAGACTCCTACAATGAGCAGTTCTTC
CDR3: CATQTDSYNEQFF

length: 15
V: TRBV7-3
J: TRBJ2-3
D: TRBD1
size: -
DNA: TGTGCCAGCAGCTTGGGACAGGGAAGCACAGATACGCAGTATTTT
CDR3: CASSLGQGSTDTQYF

length: 19
V: TRBV21-1
J: TRBJ2-1
D: -
size: -
DNA: TGTGCCAGCAGCAAAGGAGGACTAGCGGGACCTCCCTCCTACAATGAGCAGTTCTTC
CDR3: CASSKGGLAGPPSYNEQFF

length: 16
V: TRBV5-1
J: TRBJ1-4
D: TRBD1
size: -
DNA: TGCGCCAGCAGCTTAGGCCGACAGGGACCAAATGAAAAACTGTTTTTT
CDR3: CASSLGRQGPNEKLFF

length: 16
V: TRBV7-9
J: TRBJ2-1
D: -
size: -
DNA: TGTGCCAGCAGCTTTCTAGCGTTTAGCTCCTACAATGAGCAGTTCTTC
CDR3: CASSFLAFSSYNEQFF

length: 15
V: TRBV7-3
J: TRBJ2-1
D: TRBD1
size: -
DNA: TGTGCCAGCAGCTTCCAAAAGGGGGCGCGAAATGAGCAGTTCTTC
CDR3: CASSFQKGARNEQFF

length: 11
V: TRBV28
J: TRBJ1-4
D: TRBD1
size: -
DNA: TGTGCCAGCAGTACCCGGGACAGGGAGTTTTTT
CDR3: CASSTRDREFF

length: 12
V: TRBV7-3
J: TRBJ2-3
D: -
size: -
DNA: TGTGCCAGCAGCCCTGACAAGGATACGCAGTATTTT
CDR3: CASSPDKDTQYF

length: 13
V: TRBV19
J: TRBJ2-5
D: TRBD1
size: once
DNA: TGTGCCAGTAGGGCTGGACAGGGGGAGACCCAGTACTTC
CDR3: CASRAGQGETQYF

length: 14
V: TRBV18
J: TRBJ1-5
D: -
size: once
DNA: TGTGCCAGCTCACCATCCAGGTTGGTTCAGCCCCAGCATTTT
CDR3: CASSPSRLVQPQHF

length: 17
V: TRBV15
J: TRBJ2-1
D: TRBD1
size: -
DNA: TGTGCCACCAGCAGTGGATCGACCGGGACAGGGTTCAATGAGCAGTTCTTC
CDR3: CATSSGSTGTGFNEQFF

length: 15
V: TRBV7-9
J: TRBJ1-1
D: -
size: -
DNA: TGTGCCAGCAGCTTAGAGGGGGGGATGAACACTGAAGCTTTCTTT
CDR3: CASSLEGGMNTEAFF

length: 16
V: TRBV18
J: TRBJ2-7
D: TRBD1
size: -
DNA: TGTGCCAGCTCACTCACGGGGACAGGGTTACCCTACGAGCAGTACTTC
CDR3: CASSLTGTGLPYEQYF

length: 15
V: TRBV18
J: TRBJ1-1
D: -
size: few
DNA: TGTGCCAGCTCACCGGGACAAGGTGATTACACTGAAGCTTTCTTT
CDR3: CASSPGQGDYTEAFF

length: 15
V: TRBV5-1
J: TRBJ1-3
D: TRBD1
size: once
DNA: TGCGCCAGCAGGTTAACCGGGACAGGTGGAAACACCATATATTTT
CDR3: CASRLTGTGGNTIYF

length: 14
V: TRBV27
J: TRBJ1-3
D: -
size: -
DNA: TGTGCCAGCGGGGAGAGAGTTGAGGGAAACACCATATATTTT
CDR3: CASGERVEGNTIYF

length: 15
V: TRBV14
J: TRBJ2-2
D: TRBD1
size: -
DNA: TGTGCCAGCAGCCCGAACAGGGGGCTCACCGGGGAGCTGTTTTTT
CDR3: CASSPNRGLTGELFF